This record looks at one T cell receptor beta chain sequence and its context. Blood genomic DNA input for TRB amplification was roughly 220-500 ng. This entry comes from a study of T and B cells in COVID-19 patients. Multiplex PCR with BIOMED2 TRB-A/B primer pools amplified TRB rearrangements. TCRdb recomputed calls from the multiplex PCR reads with MiXCR, one row per CDR3 protein. This sample has 5,000 or so distinct CDR3 sequences, with roughly 26% found just once. Source material: blood. The source of this sequence is a human donor with active COVID-19.

CDR3 region: CASSYGGADEQYF. CDR3 bases: TGTGCCAGCAGTTACGGGGGGGCCGACGAGCAGTACTTC. The rearrangement uses TRBV6-2 or TRBV6-3 and TRBJ2-7, with D possibly TRBD2 on 7 matching bases. This CDR3 is 13 amino acids long. V dropped 2 bases and J dropped 5 bases, with 10 bases sitting between them. CDR1 and CDR2 from the germline V gene are MNHEY and SVGEGT.